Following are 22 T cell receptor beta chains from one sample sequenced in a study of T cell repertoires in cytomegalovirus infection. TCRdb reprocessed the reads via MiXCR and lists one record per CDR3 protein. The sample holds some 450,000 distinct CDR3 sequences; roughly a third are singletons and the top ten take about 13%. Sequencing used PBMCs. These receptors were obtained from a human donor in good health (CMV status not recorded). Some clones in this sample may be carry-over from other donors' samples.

CDR3 DNA: TGTGCCAGCAGTTTAGCGCAAGAGACCCAGTACTTC. Translation: CASSLAQETQYF. The rearrangement uses TRBV12-3 or TRBV12-4 and TRBJ2-5, with no clear D. CDR3 length equals 12 residues. The germline V and J ends were trimmed by 0 bases and 2 bases, with 1 base remaining between them.

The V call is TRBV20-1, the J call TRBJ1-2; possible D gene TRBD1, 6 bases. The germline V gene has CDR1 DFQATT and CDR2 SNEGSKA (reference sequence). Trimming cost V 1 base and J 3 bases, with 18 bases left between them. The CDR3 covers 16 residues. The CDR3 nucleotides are TGCAGTGCTAGAGGCCCAGCAGGGAGGGGGGACTATGGCTACACCTTC. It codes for CSARGPAGRGDYGYTF.

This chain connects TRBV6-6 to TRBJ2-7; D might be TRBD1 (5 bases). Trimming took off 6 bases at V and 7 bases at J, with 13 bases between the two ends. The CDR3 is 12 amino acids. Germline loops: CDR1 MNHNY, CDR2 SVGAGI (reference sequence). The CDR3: CASRVGQGEQYF. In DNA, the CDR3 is TGTGCCAGCAGGGTGGGGCAGGGTGAGCAGTACTTC.

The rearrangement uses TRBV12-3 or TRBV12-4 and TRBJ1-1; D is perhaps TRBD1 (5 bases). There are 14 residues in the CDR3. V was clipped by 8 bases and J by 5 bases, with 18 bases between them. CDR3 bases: TGTGCCAGCGGGGCAGACCTTATGGTGACTGAAGCTTTCTTT. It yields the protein CASGADLMVTEAFF.

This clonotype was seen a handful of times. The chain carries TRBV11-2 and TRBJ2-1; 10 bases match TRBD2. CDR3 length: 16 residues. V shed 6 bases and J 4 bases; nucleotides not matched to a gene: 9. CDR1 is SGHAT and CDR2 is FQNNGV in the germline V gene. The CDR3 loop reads CASSISSSGGYNEQFF. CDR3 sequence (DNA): TGTGCCAGCAGTATATCGTCTAGCGGGGGTTACAATGAGCAGTTCTTC.

In nucleotides, the CDR3 is TGTGCCAGCAGCTTAAGGGCGGGGGGGCTTCTTAATGAGCAGTTCTTC. It yields the protein CASSLRAGGLLNEQFF. The J gene is TRBJ2-1, the V gene TRBV7-3; the match to TRBD2 covers 9 bases. CDR3 length: 16 amino acids. V was clipped by 1 base and J by 7 bases; unmatched bases: 8. Looked up from germline, CDR1 is SGHTA and CDR2 is FQGTGA.

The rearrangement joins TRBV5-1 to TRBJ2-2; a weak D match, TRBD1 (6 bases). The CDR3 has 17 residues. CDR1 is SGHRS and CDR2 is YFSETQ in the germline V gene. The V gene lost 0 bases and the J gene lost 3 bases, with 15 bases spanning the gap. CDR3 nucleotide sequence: TGCGCCAGCAGCTTGGTACAGGGAACGTGGGACACCGGGGAGCTGTTTTTT. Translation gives CASSLVQGTWDTGELFF.

CDR3 DNA: TGTGCCAGCAGAGAAAGGACAGCGAACACCATATATTTT. Residues: CASRERTANTIYF. V gene TRBV2 combines with J gene TRBJ1-3; tentative D call: TRBD1 (6 bases). V gave up 6 bases and J gave up 7 bases, with 13 bases separating them. The CDR3 is 13 residues long. Germline V gene lookup returns CDR1 SNHLY and CDR2 FYNNEI.

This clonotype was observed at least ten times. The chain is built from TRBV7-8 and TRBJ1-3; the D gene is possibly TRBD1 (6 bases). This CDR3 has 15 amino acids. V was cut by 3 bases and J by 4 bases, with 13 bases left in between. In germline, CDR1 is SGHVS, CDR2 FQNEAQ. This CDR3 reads CASSFRGATGNTIYF. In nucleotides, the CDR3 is TGTGCCAGCAGCTTTAGGGGGGCGACCGGAAACACCATATATTTT.

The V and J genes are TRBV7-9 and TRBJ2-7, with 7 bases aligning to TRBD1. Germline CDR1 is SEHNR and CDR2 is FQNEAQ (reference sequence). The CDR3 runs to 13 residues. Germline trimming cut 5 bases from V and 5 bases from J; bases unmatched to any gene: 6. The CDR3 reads CASSLGQSNEQYF. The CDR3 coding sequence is TGTGCCAGCAGCCTGGGACAGTCCAACGAGCAGTACTTC.

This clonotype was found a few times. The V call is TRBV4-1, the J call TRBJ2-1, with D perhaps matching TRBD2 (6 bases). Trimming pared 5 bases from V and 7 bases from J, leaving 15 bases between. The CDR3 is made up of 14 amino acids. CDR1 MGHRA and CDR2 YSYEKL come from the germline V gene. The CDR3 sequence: CASSAGTEENEQFF. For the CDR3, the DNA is TGCGCCAGCAGCGCCGGGACTGAAGAGAATGAGCAGTTCTTC.

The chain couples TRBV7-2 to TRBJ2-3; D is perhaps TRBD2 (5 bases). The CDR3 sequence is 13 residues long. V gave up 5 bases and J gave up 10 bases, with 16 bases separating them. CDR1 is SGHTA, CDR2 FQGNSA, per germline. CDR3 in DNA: TGTGCCAGCAGCCACCCTAGCACAGAGGCGCAGTATTTT. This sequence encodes CASSHPSTEAQYF.

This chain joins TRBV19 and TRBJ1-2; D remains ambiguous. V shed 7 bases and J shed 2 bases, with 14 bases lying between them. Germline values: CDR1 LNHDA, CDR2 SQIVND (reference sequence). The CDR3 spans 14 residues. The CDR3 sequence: CASMRGRENYGYTF. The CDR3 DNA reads TGTGCCAGTATGAGAGGAAGAGAGAACTATGGCTACACCTTC.

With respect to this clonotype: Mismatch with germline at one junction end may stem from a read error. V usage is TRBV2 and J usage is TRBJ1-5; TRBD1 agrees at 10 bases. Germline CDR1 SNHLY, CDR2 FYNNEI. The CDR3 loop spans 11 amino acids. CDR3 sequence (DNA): TGTGCCAGCAGTATTGGGACAGGGGTGCGTTTT. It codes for CASSIGTGVRF.

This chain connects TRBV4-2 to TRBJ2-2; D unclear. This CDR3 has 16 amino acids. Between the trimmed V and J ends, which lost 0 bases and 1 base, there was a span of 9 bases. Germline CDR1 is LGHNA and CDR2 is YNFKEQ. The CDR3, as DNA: TGTGCCAGCAGCCAAGATCGGCACATGAACACCGGGGAGCTGTTTTTT. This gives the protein CASSQDRHMNTGELFF.

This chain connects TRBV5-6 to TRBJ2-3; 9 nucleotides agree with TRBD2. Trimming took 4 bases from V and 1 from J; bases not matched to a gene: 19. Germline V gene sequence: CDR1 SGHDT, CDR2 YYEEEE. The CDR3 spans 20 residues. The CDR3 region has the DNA TGTGCCAGCAGCCCAACCCGCGGAGCGGGGGGTCCCTCCGGCACAGATACGCAGTATTTT. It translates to CASSPTRGAGGPSGTDTQYF.

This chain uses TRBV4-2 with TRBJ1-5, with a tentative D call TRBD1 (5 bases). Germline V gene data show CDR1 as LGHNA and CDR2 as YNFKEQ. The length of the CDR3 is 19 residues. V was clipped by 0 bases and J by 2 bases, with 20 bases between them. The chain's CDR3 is CASSQETSQGRLGNQPQHF. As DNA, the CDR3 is TGTGCCAGCAGCCAAGAGACGAGCCAGGGACGGCTCGGCAATCAGCCCCAGCATTTT.

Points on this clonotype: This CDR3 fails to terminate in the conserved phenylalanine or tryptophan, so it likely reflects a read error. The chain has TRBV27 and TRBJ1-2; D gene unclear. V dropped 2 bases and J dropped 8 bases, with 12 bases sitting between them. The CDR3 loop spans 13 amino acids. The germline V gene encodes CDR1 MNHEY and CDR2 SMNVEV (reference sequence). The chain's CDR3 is CASSLQDGRGYTL. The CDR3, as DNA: TGTGCCAGCAGTTTACAGGACGGACGGGGCTACACCTTA.

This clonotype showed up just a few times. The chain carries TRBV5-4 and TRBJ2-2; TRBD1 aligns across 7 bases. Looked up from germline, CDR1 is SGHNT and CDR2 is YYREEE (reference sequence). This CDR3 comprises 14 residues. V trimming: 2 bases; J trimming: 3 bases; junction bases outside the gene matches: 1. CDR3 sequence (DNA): TGTGCCAGCAGCTTTGGACAGGACACCGGGGAGCTGTTTTTT. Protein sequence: CASSFGQDTGELFF.

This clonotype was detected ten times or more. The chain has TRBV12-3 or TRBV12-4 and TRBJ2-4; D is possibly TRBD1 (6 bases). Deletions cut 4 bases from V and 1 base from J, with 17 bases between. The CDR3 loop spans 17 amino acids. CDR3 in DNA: TGTGCCAGCAGTTCCGGGACACTAGACTGGGCCAAAAACATTCAGTACTTC. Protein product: CASSSGTLDWAKNIQYF.

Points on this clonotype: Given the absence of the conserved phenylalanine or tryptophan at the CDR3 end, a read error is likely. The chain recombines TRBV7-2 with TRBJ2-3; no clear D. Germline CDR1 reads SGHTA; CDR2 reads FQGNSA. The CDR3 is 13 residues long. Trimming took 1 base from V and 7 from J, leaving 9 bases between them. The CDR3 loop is CASSLDGRYTQYL. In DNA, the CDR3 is TGTGCCAGCAGCTTAGATGGAAGGTATACGCAGTATTTG.

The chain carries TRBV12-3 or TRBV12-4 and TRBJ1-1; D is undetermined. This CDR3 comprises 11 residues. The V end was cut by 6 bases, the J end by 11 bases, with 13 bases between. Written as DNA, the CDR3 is TGTGCCAGCAGCTCGGCCGGTTGGGCTTTCTTT. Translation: CASSSAGWAFF.